One sample yielded the 16 T cell receptor beta chains listed below, sequenced in a study of cytomegalovirus exposure and HLA in healthy donors. 13 Jbeta primers and 60 Vbeta primers were used for the PCR. TCRdb's copy holds only in-frame clones and misses some; the assay was immunoSEQ multiplex PCR. The table lists 110,000 to 150,000 clones. Specimen: PBMCs. The receptors come from a male donor in good health and CMV-seronegative.

This sequence joins TRBV11-2 and TRBJ1-4; D gene uncertain. This CDR3 spans 15 amino acids. In germline, CDR1 is SGHAT, CDR2 FQNNGV. Trimming left V 8 bases short and J 3 bases short, with 16 bases between. CDR3 bases: TGTGCCAGCCCCCATTCGGCGGGAGCTAATGAAAAACTGTTTTTT. This translates into CASPHSAGANEKLFF.

V and J are TRBV19 and TRBJ2-1; 9 bases align to TRBD2. The J segment lost 2 bases and the V segment lost 10 bases, leaving 15 bases of the junction unmatched. Germline-derived CDR1 and CDR2 are LNHDA and SQIVND (reference sequence). The CDR3 is made up of 17 amino acids. CDR3 DNA sequence: TGTGCCACCTCAACTTTGAGCGGGAGGTTTACCTACAATGAGCAGTTCTTC. Its translation: CATSTLSGRFTYNEQFF.

V gene TRBV4-1 combines with J gene TRBJ1-1; 8 bases fit TRBD1. In germline, CDR1 is MGHRA, CDR2 YSYEKL. The V gene end was trimmed by 0 bases and the J gene end by 4 bases; junction bases not matched to a gene: 4. CDR3 size: 15 residues. CDR3 sequence reads: CASSQDRGRTTEAFF. The CDR3 nucleotides read TGCGCCAGCAGCCAAGACAGGGGGCGAACCACTGAAGCTTTCTTT.

This chain links TRBV30 with TRBJ2-1, with 11 bases identical to TRBD2. The CDR3 is 14 amino acids. The V gene's germline CDR1 is GTSNPN and CDR2 SVGIG (reference sequence). V was clipped by 3 bases and J by 10 bases; unmatched bases: 8. Here the CDR3 reads CAWRVAGGPGEQFF. In nucleotides, the CDR3 is TGTGCCTGGAGGGTAGCGGGGGGGCCGGGCGAGCAGTTCTTC.

The rearrangement links TRBV30 to TRBJ1-1; 9 nucleotides line up with TRBD1. Germline loops: CDR1 GTSNPN, CDR2 SVGIG (reference sequence). This CDR3 is 14 amino acids long. The CDR3 nucleotides read TGTGCTTATGGGACAGGGTGGTCCAACACTGAAGCTTTCTTT. Protein product: CAYGTGWSNTEAFF. The full variable domain, its missing parts supplied by reference TRBV30 and TRBJ1-1, is SQTIHQWPATLVQPVGSPLSLECTVEGTSNPNLYWYRQAAGRGLQLLFYSVGIGQISSEVPQNLSASRPQDRQFILSSKKLLLSDSGFYLCAYGTGWSNTEAFFGQGTRLTVV.

The chain uses TRBV6-1 and TRBJ2-7, with D possibly TRBD2 on 6 matching bases. This CDR3 region has 14 residues. The germline CDR1 and CDR2 sequences are MNHNS and SASEGT. Trimming took 3 bases from V and 2 from J, leaving 11 bases between them. CDR3 region: CASSENGGTYEQYF. The CDR3 DNA follows: TGTGCCAGCAGTGAGAACGGCGGGACCTACGAGCAGTACTTC.

This rearrangement joins TRBV6-1 to TRBJ2-3; 9 bases align to TRBD2. Germline V gives CDR1 MNHNS, CDR2 SASEGT. V lost 2 bases and J lost 4; bases outside the gene matches: 4. The CDR3 is 15 amino acids. The CDR3 DNA follows: TGTGCCAGCAGTGAATCCCTAGCGGGGCCAGATACGCAGTATTTT. The encoded protein is CASSESLAGPDTQYF.

V gene TRBV27 combines with J gene TRBJ2-3, with D possibly TRBD2 on 5 matching bases. Germline values: CDR1 MNHEY, CDR2 SMNVEV (reference sequence). The CDR3 is 13 amino acids. The V and J ends lost 0 bases and 8 bases respectively, with 9 bases between them. The CDR3 DNA is TGTGCCAGCAGTTTATCGAGGGCGGGTACGCAGTATTTT. It encodes CASSLSRAGTQYF.

The V call is TRBV5-1, the J call TRBJ1-2, with D unresolved. V lost 4 bases to trimming and J lost 8 bases, with 21 bases between them. The CDR3 is 15 residues long. Germline V gene sequence: CDR1 SGHRS, CDR2 YFSETQ. CDR3 loop: CASSLSDTTSRGYTF. CDR3 coding DNA: TGCGCCAGCAGCCTTTCAGACACGACCTCTCGAGGCTACACCTTC.

V usage is TRBV18 and J usage is TRBJ1-5; D ambiguous. CDR3 length equals 14 residues. From germline, CDR1 is KGHSH and CDR2 LQKENI. Deletions cut 8 bases from V and 2 bases from J, with 13 bases between. The CDR3 loop reads CASPGGRGNQPQHF. The DNA of the CDR3 is TGTGCCAGCCCGGGAGGGAGAGGCAATCAGCCCCAGCATTTT.

This chain joins TRBV6-6 and TRBJ1-2; 7 bases are shared with TRBD1. V gave up 11 bases and J gave up 4 bases; unmatched junction bases: 10. This CDR3 has 13 residues. Germline V gives CDR1 MNHNY, CDR2 SVGAGI (reference sequence). This CDR3 is CAAGTALLYGYTF. The DNA for the CDR3 is TGTGCCGCCGGGACAGCGCTCCTCTATGGCTACACCTTC.

Details on this clone: Other nucleotide sequences from this sample produce the same CDR3. The V gene is TRBV7-9, the J gene TRBJ2-5; TRBD2 might be the D (6 bases). This CDR3 region has 14 residues. Germline loops: CDR1 SEHNR, CDR2 FQNEAQ (reference sequence). Trimming removed 0 bases from V and 2 bases from J, with 7 bases in between. CDR3 sequence (DNA): TGTGCCAGCAGCTTAGCGGGGGGACAAGAGACCCAGTACTTC. Its protein is CASSLAGGQETQYF.

CDR3 region: CASSLKSGGASQPQHF. DNA of the CDR3: TGTGCCAGCAGCCTCAAGTCAGGAGGGGCGAGTCAGCCCCAGCATTTT. The chain recombines TRBV27 with TRBJ1-5; D is perhaps TRBD1 (5 bases). The V end was cut by 6 bases, the J end by 6 bases, with 21 bases between. The CDR3 runs to 16 residues. From germline, CDR1 is MNHEY and CDR2 SMNVEV (reference sequence).

Details on this clone: This CDR3 is also generated by other DNA sequences in the sample. The genes are TRBV5-1 and TRBJ1-1; no reliable D call. The V gene's germline CDR1 is SGHRS and CDR2 YFSETQ. Between the trimmed V and J ends, which lost 0 bases and 1 base, there was a span of 4 bases. This CDR3 comprises 13 residues. The CDR3 nucleotides read TGCGCCAGCAGCTTGGTCCGGAACACTGAAGCTTTCTTT. Its translation: CASSLVRNTEAFF. Variable domain in full (rest from reference TRBV5-1 and TRBJ1-1): KAGVTQTPRYLIKTRGQQVTLSCSPISGHRSVSWYQQTPGQGLQFLFEYFSETQRNKGNFPGRFSGRQFSNSRSEMNVSTLELGDSALYLCASSLVRNTEAFFGQGTRLTVV.

The V call is TRBV27, the J call TRBJ2-7, with no clear D. The CDR3 has 13 residues. V lost 5 bases to trimming and J lost 2 bases, with 10 bases between them. Looked up from germline, CDR1 is MNHEY and CDR2 is SMNVEV (reference sequence). DNA of the CDR3: TGTGCCAGCAGTAATACAGTGGCCTACGAGCAGTACTTC. Its protein product is CASSNTVAYEQYF.

CDR3 residues: CASSFGGTNEKLFF. Here the CDR3 DNA reads TGTGCCAGCAGTTTTGGCGGTACCAATGAAAAACTGTTTTTT. The genes are TRBV27 and TRBJ1-4, with no clear D. Trimming took off 3 bases at V and 5 bases at J, with 10 bases between the two ends. Germline assignment: CDR1 MNHEY and CDR2 SMNVEV (reference sequence). The CDR3 runs 14 residues.